The 21 T cell receptor beta chains below were found in one sample sequenced in a study of cytomegalovirus exposure and HLA in healthy donors (dated by TCRdb to 2015 to 2018). The library was obtained by the immunoSEQ multiplex PCR assay. For the multiplex PCR, a mixture combining 60 forward primers for TCR Vbeta segments and 13 reverse primers for TCR Jbeta segments was used. Not all clones reach the TCRdb copy of this immuneACCESS table, which keeps in-frame sequences only. Checked studies attribute under half of the gap to unresolved V genes and leave the rest unexplained. The sample yields tens of thousands of clones; about two thirds were counted once. Around an eighth of the sample lies in the top ten. The sample taken for sequencing was PBMCs. Receptor source: a middle-aged woman in good health and CMV-seropositive.

This chain connects TRBV7-9 to TRBJ1-6; 10 positions match TRBD1. CDR1 SEHNR and CDR2 FQNEAQ come from the germline V gene (reference sequence). This CDR3 comprises 16 residues. The V segment lost 7 bases and the J segment 9 bases; nucleotides outside the gene matches: 12. The chain's CDR3 is CASTYTGTGESSPLHF. The DNA for the CDR3 is TGTGCCAGCACCTATACCGGGACAGGGGAGTCTTCACCCCTCCACTTT.

This chain uses TRBV6-6 with TRBJ1-1; the D is unclear. V lost 3 bases and J lost 2, with 7 bases in between. The V gene's germline CDR1 is MNHNY and CDR2 SVGAGI (reference sequence). There are 13 residues in the CDR3. CDR3: CASSYRGNTEAFF. CDR3 sequence (DNA): TGTGCCAGCAGTTATCGAGGTAACACTGAAGCTTTCTTT.

The V and J genes are TRBV14 and TRBJ1-1, with unresolved D. This CDR3 contains 13 residues. The V gene lost 2 bases and the J gene lost 1 base, with 5 bases spanning the gap. The V gene's germline CDR1 is SGHDN and CDR2 FVKESK. The CDR3 DNA reads TGTGCCAGCAGCCAAAACAGGAACACTGAAGCTTTCTTT. It is translated as CASSQNRNTEAFF.

The rearrangement links TRBV11-2 to TRBJ1-2, with D unclear. Germline assignment: CDR1 SGHAT and CDR2 FQNNGV. V gave up 5 bases and J gave up 2 bases, with 15 bases separating them. The CDR3 extends over 15 amino acids. The CDR3 DNA reads as TGTGCCAGCAGCGACTCGAAAAGCGAAAACTATGGCTACACCTTC. Translated: CASSDSKSENYGYTF.

V is TRBV18 and J is TRBJ2-7; D remains ambiguous. V was clipped by 2 bases and J by 0 bases, with 14 bases between them. Germline CDR1 is KGHSH and CDR2 is LQKENI. The CDR3 sequence is 16 residues long. The CDR3 region is CASSPIINPSSYEQYF. The DNA for the CDR3 is TGTGCCAGCTCACCAATCATAAACCCCAGCTCCTACGAGCAGTACTTC.

The chain couples TRBV5-1 to TRBJ2-5, with 9 bases lining up with TRBD1. Trimming at V came to 4 bases and at J to 4 bases, leaving 11 bases not matched to a gene. CDR3 length equals 16 residues. CDR1 and CDR2 from the germline V gene are SGHRS and YFSETQ. CDR3 DNA sequence: TGCGCCAGCAGCCCAGGGGACAGGGACATTCGAGAGACCCAGTACTTC. As protein: CASSPGDRDIRETQYF.

This clone occurred once. V gene TRBV11-3 combines with J gene TRBJ1-2; tentatively, D is TRBD1 (5 bases). This CDR3 contains 14 residues. V was pared by 1 base and J by 3 bases, with 9 bases between. The germline V gene has CDR1 SGHNT and CDR2 YENEEA. In nucleotides, the CDR3 is TGTGCCAGCAGCTTAGGCAGGGAAGACTATGGCTACACCTTC. It codes for CASSLGREDYGYTF.

V usage is TRBV9 and J usage is TRBJ2-6; the D gene is possibly TRBD2 (6 bases). The CDR3 totals 17 residues. Trimming took 1 base from V and 1 from J, leaving 12 bases between them. CDR1 is SGDLS and CDR2 is YYNGEE in the germline V gene. The CDR3 nucleotides are TGTGCCAGCAGCGTAATAACGGGGGTGTCTGGGGCCAACGTCCTGACTTTC. This sequence encodes CASSVITGVSGANVLTF.

The CDR3 here is CASRDRQGGTDTQYF. CDR3 sequence (DNA): TGTGCCAGCAGGGACCGCCAGGGAGGGACAGATACGCAGTATTTT. The gene calls are TRBV27 and TRBJ2-3; 7 positions agree with TRBD2. The CDR3 covers 15 residues. The V gene end was trimmed by 6 bases and the J gene end by 3 bases; junction bases not matched to a gene: 9. The germline V gene has CDR1 MNHEY and CDR2 SMNVEV (reference sequence).

The J gene is TRBJ2-1, the V gene TRBV27; 8 nucleotides match TRBD2. J was trimmed by 8 bases and V by 4 bases; bases with no gene match: 10. The CDR3 extends over 15 amino acids. Per germline, CDR1 MNHEY and CDR2 SMNVEV (reference sequence). CDR3 nucleotide sequence: TGTGCCAGCAGTTCCTTAGCGGGGTCGCGGTATGAGCAGTTCTTC. Amino acid sequence: CASSSLAGSRYEQFF.

The chain is built from TRBV27 and TRBJ2-5, with 7 nucleotides matching TRBD1. Germline V lookup: CDR1 MNHEY, CDR2 SMNVEV (reference sequence). This CDR3 spans 17 amino acids. V lost 0 bases and J lost 3; bases outside the gene matches: 10. CDR3 amino acids: CASSLSRWDSNEETQYF. In DNA form, the CDR3 reads TGTGCCAGCAGTTTATCGCGCTGGGACAGCAATGAAGAGACCCAGTACTTC.

This clone showed up just a few times. The gene calls are TRBV7-9 and TRBJ2-1, with TRBD1 identical over 7 bases. V lost 4 bases, J lost 7 bases, and 13 bases stayed unmatched. Germline assignment: CDR1 SEHNR and CDR2 FQNEAQ (reference sequence). The CDR3 totals 16 residues. DNA of the CDR3: TGTGCCAGCAGCTCCGGCCCTGGGACAGCTACGAATGAGCAGTTCTTC. Residues: CASSSGPGTATNEQFF.

This clone was counted only a few times. The rearrangement uses TRBV29-1 and TRBJ1-1; D is possibly TRBD1 (6 bases). The CDR3 is made up of 13 amino acids. Germline V gene lookup returns CDR1 SQVTM and CDR2 ANQGSEA. The V end lost 2 bases, the J end lost 1 base, and 8 bases lay between the germline ends. The CDR3 protein is CSVEKDRNTEAFF. The CDR3 DNA is TGCAGCGTTGAAAAGGACAGGAACACTGAAGCTTTCTTT.

This clone turned up a few times. V usage is TRBV2 and J usage is TRBJ2-1; D remains unclear. Germline V gene lookup returns CDR1 SNHLY and CDR2 FYNNEI. V was pared by 1 base and J by 3 bases, with 4 bases between. The CDR3 extends over 13 amino acids. The CDR3 loop reads CASSEGLYNEQFF. The CDR3 nucleotides are TGTGCCAGCAGTGAAGGTCTCTACAATGAGCAGTTCTTC.

The chain carries TRBV5-1 and TRBJ2-3, with D possibly matching TRBD2 (5 bases). Germline V lookup: CDR1 SGHRS, CDR2 YFSETQ. This CDR3 region has 15 residues. The V end was cut by 4 bases, the J end by 0 bases, with 12 bases between. CDR3 loop: CASSGSGSSTDTQYF. For the CDR3, the DNA is TGCGCCAGCAGCGGGAGCGGATCCAGCACAGATACGCAGTATTTT.

The chain joins TRBV6-1 to TRBJ2-4, with a weak D call TRBD2 (6 bases). Deletions cut 4 bases from V and 2 bases from J, with 15 bases between. The CDR3 runs to 16 residues. Germline lookup yields CDR1 MNHNS and CDR2 SASEGT. The CDR3 loop is CASSAPSAGTKNIQYF. The CDR3 DNA is TGTGCCAGCAGTGCCCCTTCAGCGGGTACCAAAAACATTCAGTACTTC.

This chain connects TRBV6-5 to TRBJ2-1; the match to TRBD2 covers 9 bases. V dropped 6 bases and J dropped 11; count of bases not matched to a gene: 11. This CDR3 is 14 amino acids long. CDR1 MNHEY and CDR2 SVGAGI come from the germline V gene. The CDR3, as DNA: TGTGCCAGCAGGAGACAGGGCGGGGGGGAGAAGCAGTTCTTC. Its translation: CASRRQGGGEKQFF.

V gene TRBV18 combines with J gene TRBJ1-4; 9 nucleotides line up with TRBD1. J gave up 6 bases and V 3 bases, and 5 bases lay outside the gene matches. There are 15 residues in the CDR3. The V gene's germline CDR1 is KGHSH and CDR2 LQKENI. The chain's CDR3 is CASSPPGQGDEKLFF. The CDR3, as DNA: TGTGCCAGCTCACCCCCGGGACAGGGTGATGAAAAACTGTTTTTT. Using reference TRBV18 and TRBJ1-4 for the parts outside the CDR3, the full variable domain is NAGVMQNPRHLVRRRGQEARLRCSPMKGHSHVYWYRQLPEEGLKFMVYLQKENIIDESGMPKERFSAEFPKEGPSILRIQQVVRGDSAAYFCASSPPGQGDEKLFFGSGTQLSVL.

The V call is TRBV25-1, the J call TRBJ1-1, with TRBD1 as a possible D gene (6 bases). V shed 5 bases and J shed 1 base, with 11 bases lying between them. Germline V gives CDR1 MGHDK, CDR2 SYGVNS. This CDR3 contains 14 residues. The CDR3: CASSTGHPNTEAFF. In DNA, the CDR3 is TGTGCCAGCAGTACGGGACACCCGAACACTGAAGCTTTCTTT.

Here the CDR3 reads CASRKGGQQRGYGYTF. The CDR3 bases are TGTGCCAGCAGAAAAGGTGGACAGCAAAGAGGATATGGCTACACCTTC. V usage is TRBV7-2 and J usage is TRBJ1-2; a weak D match, TRBD1 (6 bases). CDR3 length: 16 residues. Germline-derived CDR1 and CDR2 are SGHTA and FQGNSA. V was shortened by 6 bases and J by 5 bases, with 22 bases between the two germline ends.

The CDR3 loop reads CASSLEDRQETQYF. The CDR3 DNA reads as TGCGCCAGCAGCTTAGAGGACAGACAAGAGACCCAGTACTTC. V usage is TRBV5-1 and J usage is TRBJ2-5; possibly TRBD1 for D (6 bases). Germline V gene sequence: CDR1 SGHRS, CDR2 YFSETQ. V was shortened by 2 bases and J by 2 bases, with 10 bases between the two germline ends. This CDR3 spans 14 amino acids.